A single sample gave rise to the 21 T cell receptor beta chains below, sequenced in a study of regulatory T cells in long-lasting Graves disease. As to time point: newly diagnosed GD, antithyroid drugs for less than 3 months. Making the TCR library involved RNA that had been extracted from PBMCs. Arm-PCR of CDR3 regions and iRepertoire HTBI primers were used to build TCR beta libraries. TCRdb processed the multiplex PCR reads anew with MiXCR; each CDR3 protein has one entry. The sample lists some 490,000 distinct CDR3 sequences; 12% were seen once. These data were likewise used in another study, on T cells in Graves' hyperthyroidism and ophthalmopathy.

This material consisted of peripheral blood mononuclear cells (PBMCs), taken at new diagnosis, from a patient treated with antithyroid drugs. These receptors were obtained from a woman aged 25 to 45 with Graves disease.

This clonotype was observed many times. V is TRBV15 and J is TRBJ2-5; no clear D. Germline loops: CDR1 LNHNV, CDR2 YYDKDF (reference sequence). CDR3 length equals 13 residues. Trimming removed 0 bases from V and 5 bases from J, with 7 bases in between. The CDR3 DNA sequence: TGTGCCACCAGCAGAGATTCGTCGGAGACCCAGTACTTC. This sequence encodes CATSRDSSETQYF.

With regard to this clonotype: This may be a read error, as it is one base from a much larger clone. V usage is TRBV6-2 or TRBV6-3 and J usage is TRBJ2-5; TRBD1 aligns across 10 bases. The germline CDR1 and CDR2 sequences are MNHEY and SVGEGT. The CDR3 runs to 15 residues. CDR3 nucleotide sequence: TGTGTCAGCAGTTTGCGACAGGGGGCTCCAGAGACCCAGTACTTC. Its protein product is CVSSLRQGAPETQYF.

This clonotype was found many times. This chain's CDR3 is CASSPREVTYNEQFF. The CDR3 DNA follows: TGTGCCAGCTCACCACGGGAGGTTACCTACAATGAGCAGTTCTTC. The chain joins TRBV18 to TRBJ2-1; a weak D match, TRBD2 (6 bases). The CDR3 consists of 15 residues. In germline, CDR1 is KGHSH, CDR2 LQKENI. V lost 1 base, J lost 2 bases, and 9 bases lay in between. Filled out from reference TRBV18 and TRBJ2-1, the complete variable domain reads NAGVMQNPRHLVRRRGQEARLRCSPMKGHSHVYWYRQLPEEGLKFMVYLQKENIIDESGMPKERFSAEFPKEGPSILRIQQVVRGDSAAYFCASSPREVTYNEQFFGPGTRLTVL.

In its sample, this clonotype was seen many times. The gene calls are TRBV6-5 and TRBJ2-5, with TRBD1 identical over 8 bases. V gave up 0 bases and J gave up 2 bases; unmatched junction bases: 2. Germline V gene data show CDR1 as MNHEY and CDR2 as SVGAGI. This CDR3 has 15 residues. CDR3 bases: TGTGCCAGCAGTTACTCGGACAGGGAACAAGAGACCCAGTACTTC. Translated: CASSYSDREQETQYF.

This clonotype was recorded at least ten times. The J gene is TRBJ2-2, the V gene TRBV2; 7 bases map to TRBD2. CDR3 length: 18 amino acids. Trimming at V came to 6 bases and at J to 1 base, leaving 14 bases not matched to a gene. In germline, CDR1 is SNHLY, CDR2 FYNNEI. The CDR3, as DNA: TGTGCCAGCAGGGGAGGGTGGAGGGGACTAAAGAACACCGGGGAGCTGTTTTTT. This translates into CASRGGWRGLKNTGELFF.

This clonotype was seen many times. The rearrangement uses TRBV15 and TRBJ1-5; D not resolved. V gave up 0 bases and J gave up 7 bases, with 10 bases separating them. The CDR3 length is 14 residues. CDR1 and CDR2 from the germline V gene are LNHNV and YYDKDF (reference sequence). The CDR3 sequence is CATSREHGGQPQHF. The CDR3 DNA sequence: TGTGCCACCAGCAGAGAACATGGAGGACAGCCCCAGCATTTT.

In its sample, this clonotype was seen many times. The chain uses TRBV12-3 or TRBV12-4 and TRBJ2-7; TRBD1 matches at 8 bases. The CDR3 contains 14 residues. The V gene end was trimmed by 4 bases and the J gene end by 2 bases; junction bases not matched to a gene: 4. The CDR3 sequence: CASSSGGLTYEQYF. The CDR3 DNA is TGTGCCAGCAGTTCAGGGGGCCTAACCTACGAGCAGTACTTC.

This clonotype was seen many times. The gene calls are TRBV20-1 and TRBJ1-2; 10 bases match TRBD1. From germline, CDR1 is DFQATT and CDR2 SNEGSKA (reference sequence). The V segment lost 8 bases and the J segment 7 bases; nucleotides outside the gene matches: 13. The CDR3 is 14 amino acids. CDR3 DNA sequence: TGCAGTCCGCCCGGGACAGGGGAGAGAGGTGGCTACACCTTC. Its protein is CSPPGTGERGGYTF.

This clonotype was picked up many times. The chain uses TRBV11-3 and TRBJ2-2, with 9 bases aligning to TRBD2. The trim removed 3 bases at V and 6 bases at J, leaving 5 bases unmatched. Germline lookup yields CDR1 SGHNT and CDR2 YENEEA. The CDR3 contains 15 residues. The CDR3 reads CASSFLAGGPGELFF. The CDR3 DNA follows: TGTGCCAGCAGCTTTCTTGCGGGAGGGCCCGGGGAGCTGTTTTTT.

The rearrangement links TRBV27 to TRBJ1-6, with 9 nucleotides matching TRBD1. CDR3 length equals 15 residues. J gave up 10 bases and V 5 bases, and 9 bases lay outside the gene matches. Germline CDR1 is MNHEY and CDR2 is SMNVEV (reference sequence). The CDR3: CASSTAQGAGSPLHF. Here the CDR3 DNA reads TGTGCCAGCAGTACGGCACAGGGGGCAGGCTCACCCCTCCACTTT.

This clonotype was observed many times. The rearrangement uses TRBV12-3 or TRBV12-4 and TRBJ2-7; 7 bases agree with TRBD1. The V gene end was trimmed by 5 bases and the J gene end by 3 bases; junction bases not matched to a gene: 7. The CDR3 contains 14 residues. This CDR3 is CASSMDRQFYEQYF. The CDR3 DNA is TGTGCCAGCAGTATGGACAGGCAATTCTACGAGCAGTACTTC.

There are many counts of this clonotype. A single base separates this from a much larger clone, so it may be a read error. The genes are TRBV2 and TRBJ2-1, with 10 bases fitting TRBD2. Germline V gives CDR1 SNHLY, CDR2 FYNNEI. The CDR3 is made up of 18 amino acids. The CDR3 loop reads CAGSDTDSGRAADNEQFF. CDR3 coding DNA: TGTGCCGGCAGTGATACGGACAGCGGGAGGGCCGCGGACAATGAGCAGTTCTTC.

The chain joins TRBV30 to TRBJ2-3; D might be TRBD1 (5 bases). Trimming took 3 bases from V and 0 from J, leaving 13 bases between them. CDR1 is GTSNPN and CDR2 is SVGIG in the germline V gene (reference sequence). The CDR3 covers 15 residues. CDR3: CAWRSRGLSTDTQYF. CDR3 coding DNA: TGTGCCTGGAGATCTAGGGGCCTTAGCACAGATACGCAGTATTTT.

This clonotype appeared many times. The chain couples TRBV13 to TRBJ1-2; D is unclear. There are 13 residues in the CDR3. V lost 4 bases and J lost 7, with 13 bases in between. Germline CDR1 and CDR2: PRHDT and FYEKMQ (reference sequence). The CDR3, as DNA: TGTGCCAGCAGCTCCTTCGGCGGTCCTGGCTACACCTTC. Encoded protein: CASSSFGGPGYTF.

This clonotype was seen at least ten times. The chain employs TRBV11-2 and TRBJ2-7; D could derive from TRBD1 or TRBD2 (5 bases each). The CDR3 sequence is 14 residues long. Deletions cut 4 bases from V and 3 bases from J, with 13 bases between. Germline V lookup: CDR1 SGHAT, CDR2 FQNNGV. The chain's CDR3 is CASSYTRGYYEQYF. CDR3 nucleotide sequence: TGTGCCAGCAGCTATACTAGGGGATACTACGAGCAGTACTTC.

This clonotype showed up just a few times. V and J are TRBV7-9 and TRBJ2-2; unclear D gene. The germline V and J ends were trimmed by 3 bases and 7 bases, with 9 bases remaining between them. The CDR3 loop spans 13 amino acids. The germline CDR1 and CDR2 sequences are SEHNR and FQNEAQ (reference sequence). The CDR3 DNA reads TGTGCCAGCAGCTTCTCATATTTCGGGGAGCTGTTTTTT. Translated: CASSFSYFGELFF. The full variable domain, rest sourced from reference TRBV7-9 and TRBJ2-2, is DTGVSQNPRHKITKRGQNVTFRCDPISEHNRLYWYRQTLGQGPEFLTYFQNEAQLEKSRLLSDRFSAERPKGSFSTLEIQRTEQGDSAMYLCASSFSYFGELFFGEGSRLTVL.

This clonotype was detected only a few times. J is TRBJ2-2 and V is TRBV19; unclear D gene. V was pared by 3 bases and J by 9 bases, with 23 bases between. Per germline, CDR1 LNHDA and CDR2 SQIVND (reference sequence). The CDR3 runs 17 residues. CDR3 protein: CASSIPGPRRLTRELFF. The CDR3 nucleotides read TGTGCCAGTAGTATCCCTGGACCCCGACGGCTTACGCGGGAGCTGTTTTTT.

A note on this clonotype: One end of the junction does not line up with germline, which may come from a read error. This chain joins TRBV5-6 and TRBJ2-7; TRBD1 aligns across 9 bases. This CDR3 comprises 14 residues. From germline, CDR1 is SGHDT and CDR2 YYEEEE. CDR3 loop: CASSFRTGVHEQCF. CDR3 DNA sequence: TGTGCCAGCAGCTTCAGGACAGGGGTCCACGAGCAGTGCTTC.

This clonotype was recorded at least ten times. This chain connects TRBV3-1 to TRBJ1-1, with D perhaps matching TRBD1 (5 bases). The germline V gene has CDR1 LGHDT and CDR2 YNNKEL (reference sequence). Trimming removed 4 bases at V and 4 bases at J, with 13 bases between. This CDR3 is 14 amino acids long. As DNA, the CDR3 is TGTGCCAGCAGCCTTGGGGGTATGGGCACTGAAGCTTTCTTT. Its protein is CASSLGGMGTEAFF.

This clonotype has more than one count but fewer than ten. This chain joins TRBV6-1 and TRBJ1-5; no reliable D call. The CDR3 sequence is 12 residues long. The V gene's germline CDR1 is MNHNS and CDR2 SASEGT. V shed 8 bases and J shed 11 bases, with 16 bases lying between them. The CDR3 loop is CASGPLGSAQHF. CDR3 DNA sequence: TGTGCCAGCGGCCCTCTTGGGTCGGCCCAGCATTTT.

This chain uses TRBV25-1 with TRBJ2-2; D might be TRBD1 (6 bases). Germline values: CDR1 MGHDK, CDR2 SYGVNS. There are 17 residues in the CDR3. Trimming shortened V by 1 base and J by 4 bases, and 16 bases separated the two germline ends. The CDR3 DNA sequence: TGTGCCAGCAGTGAATCGAGGACAGTTCGCGGCACCGGGGAGCTGTTTTTT. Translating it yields CASSESRTVRGTGELFF.